This T cell receptor (beta chain) was sequenced during a study of identical twins. One entry per CDR3 protein, called by TCRdb with MiXCR from the 5' RACE reads. Of about 250,000 distinct CDR3 sequences detected, about 14% appear once; the ten largest clones hold around 8.9%. Trimming left V 3 bases short and J 10 bases short, with 7 bases between. The CDR3 is 11 amino acids. Germline CDR1 is LGHDT and CDR2 is YNNKEL (reference sequence). The sample was memory (CD45RO+) T cells sorted from blood. The source of this sequence is a woman aged 18-29 years in good health. This chain links TRBV3-1 with TRBJ2-4; D unresolved. In nucleotides, the CDR3 is TGTGCCAGCAGCCACGGGTTTATTCAGTACTTC. Residues: CASSHGFIQYF.